Shown below are 17 T cell receptor beta chains from a single sample sequenced in a study of shared clonotypes between healthy human individuals. Method: immunoSEQ multiplex PCR; TCRdb's copy keeps in-frame clones and lacks some. This repertoire shows about 1 million clones, about 74% found once; its top ten account for over 1.3%. What was sequenced was memory CD4+ T cells sorted from blood. Subset in this sample: CD45RA-negative fraction. The receptors shown here come from a man aged 18 to 30 in good health.

The DNA of the CDR3 is TGTGCCAGCCTTCGTGACAGGTCTAATGAAAAACTGTTTTTT. It yields the protein CASLRDRSNEKLFF. The V call is TRBV2, the J call TRBJ1-4; possibly TRBD1 for D (6 bases). CDR3 length: 14 amino acids. Deletions cut 8 bases from V and 3 bases from J, with 13 bases between. CDR1 is SNHLY, CDR2 FYNNEI, per germline.

This clone came up a few times. This chain links TRBV18 with TRBJ1-5; D possibly corresponds to TRBD1 (6 bases). This CDR3 has 14 residues. Between the trimmed V and J ends, which lost 5 bases and 5 bases, there was a span of 13 bases. Per the germline V gene, CDR1 is KGHSH and CDR2 is LQKENI. CDR3 DNA sequence: TGTGCCAGCTCAAAACAGGCAGGGGATCAGCCCCAGCATTTT. It is translated as CASSKQAGDQPQHF.

CDR3 sequence reads: CASSPGTFDAGELFF. CDR3 coding DNA: TGTGCCAGCAGCCCCGGGACTTTCGACGCCGGGGAGCTGTTTTTT. The chain combines TRBV5-5 with TRBJ2-2; possible D gene TRBD2, 6 bases. The CDR3 has 15 residues. The germline V gene has CDR1 SGHKS and CDR2 YYEKEE (reference sequence). The germline V and J ends were trimmed by 4 bases and 6 bases, with 16 bases remaining between them. Complete variable domain (other parts from reference TRBV5-5 and TRBJ2-2): DAGVTQSPTHLIKTRGQQVTLRCSPISGHKSVSWYQQVLGQGPQFIFQYYEKEERGRGNFPDRFSARQFPNYSSELNVNALLLGDSALYLCASSPGTFDAGELFFGEGSRLTVL.

This clone was recorded a few times. The J gene is TRBJ1-2, the V gene TRBV28, with a weak D call TRBD1 (5 bases). The CDR3 loop spans 10 amino acids. Germline V gene data show CDR1 as MDHEN and CDR2 as SYDVKM. V gave up 8 bases and J gave up 8 bases, with 9 bases separating them. CDR3 residues: CASGTLGYTF. CDR3 nucleotides: TGTGCCAGCGGGACCTTGGGCTACACCTTC.

This clone was counted only a few times. The rearrangement uses TRBV7-9 and TRBJ1-1; weak D call: TRBD1 (5 bases). In germline, CDR1 is SEHNR, CDR2 FQNEAQ (reference sequence). V was pared by 5 bases and J by 5 bases, with 15 bases between. The CDR3 is made up of 14 amino acids. DNA of the CDR3: TGTGCCAGCAGCCCTTTTGGGACGGGAACTGAAGCTTTCTTT. Translation gives CASSPFGTGTEAFF. Full variable domain (missing parts from reference TRBV7-9 and TRBJ1-1): DTGVSQNPRHKITKRGQNVTFRCDPISEHNRLYWYRQTLGQGPEFLTYFQNEAQLEKSRLLSDRFSAERPKGSFSTLEIQRTEQGDSAMYLCASSPFGTGTEAFFGQGTRLTVV.

This sequence joins TRBV6-6 and TRBJ2-7; perhaps TRBD2 as D (5 bases). Germline CDR1 is MNHNY and CDR2 is SVGAGI (reference sequence). V lost 2 bases and J lost 0, with 8 bases in between. The CDR3 is made up of 14 amino acids. CDR3 coding DNA: TGTGCCAGCAGTTACCTAGCTACCTCCTACGAGCAGTACTTC. Protein product: CASSYLATSYEQYF.

CDR3 in amino acids: CASRGDSDGYTF. For the CDR3, the DNA is TGTGCCAGCAGGGGGGACTCGGATGGCTACACCTTC. The rearrangement joins TRBV2 to TRBJ1-2, with a weak D call TRBD1 (5 bases). Trimming took off 6 bases at V and 6 bases at J, with 11 bases between the two ends. The CDR3 spans 12 residues. Per germline, CDR1 SNHLY and CDR2 FYNNEI.

V is TRBV6-5 and J is TRBJ2-7; tentatively, D is TRBD1 (5 bases). The CDR3 runs 15 residues. V lost 6 bases and J lost 2, with 17 bases in between. The V gene's germline CDR1 is MNHEY and CDR2 SVGAGI. This chain's CDR3 is CASRTGQGIPYEQYF. CDR3 DNA: TGTGCCAGCAGAACGGGTCAGGGAATTCCCTACGAGCAGTACTTC.

CDR3 sequence (DNA): TGTGCCAGCAGCTTTTCGGCGACGAACACTGAAGCTTTCTTT. It translates to CASSFSATNTEAFF. V is TRBV7-3 and J is TRBJ1-1; D not resolved. This CDR3 is 14 amino acids long. Germline CDR1 SGHTA, CDR2 FQGTGA. The V gene lost 3 bases and the J gene lost 1 base, with 9 bases spanning the gap.

The chain recombines TRBV5-5 with TRBJ2-7; D unresolved. CDR1 and CDR2 (germline): SGHKS, YYEKEE (reference sequence). V was shortened by 4 bases and J by 5 bases, with 19 bases between the two germline ends. This CDR3 region has 15 residues. The chain's CDR3 is CASSTGIRVSDEQYF. CDR3 in DNA: TGTGCCAGCAGCACCGGAATTAGGGTGAGCGACGAGCAGTACTTC.

The J gene is TRBJ1-2, the V gene TRBV7-2; 9 bases align to TRBD1. V was pared by 3 bases and J by 5 bases, with 7 bases of the junction left unmatched. The CDR3 sequence is 15 residues long. Germline V lookup: CDR1 SGHTA, CDR2 FQGNSA. This CDR3 is CASSLGDRAWYGYTF. CDR3 DNA: TGTGCCAGCAGCTTGGGGGACAGGGCGTGGTATGGCTACACCTTC. Combining the CDR3 with reference TRBV7-2 and TRBJ1-2 gives the whole variable domain GAGVSQSPSNKVTEKGKDVELRCDPISGHTALYWYRQSLGQGLEFLIYFQGNSAPDKSGLPSDRFSAERTGGSVSTLTIQRTQQEDSAVYLCASSLGDRAWYGYTFGSGTRLTVV.

The rearrangement joins TRBV27 to TRBJ2-1; D is undetermined. The CDR3 length is 15 residues. V was trimmed by 1 base and J by 2 bases, leaving 9 bases between them. Germline V CDR1 and CDR2: MNHEY, SMNVEV (reference sequence). The CDR3 loop is CASSLLDRPYNEQFF. The CDR3 DNA reads TGTGCCAGCAGTTTATTGGACCGTCCCTACAATGAGCAGTTCTTC.

This clone appeared a few times. The chain combines TRBV7-2 with TRBJ1-1; no definite D call. This CDR3 contains 16 residues. CDR1 and CDR2 from the germline V gene are SGHTA and FQGNSA. V was trimmed by 5 bases and J by 1 base, leaving 17 bases between them. CDR3: CASSLQFLVANTEAFF. DNA of the CDR3: TGTGCCAGCAGCCTCCAGTTCTTAGTGGCGAACACTGAAGCTTTCTTT.

The rearrangement joins TRBV2 to TRBJ1-5; TRBD1 is a possible D gene (6 bases). CDR1 SNHLY and CDR2 FYNNEI come from the germline V gene. The length of the CDR3 is 16 residues. V shed 2 bases and J shed 1 base, with 12 bases lying between them. The CDR3 DNA sequence: TGTGCCAGCAGTGAATTGAGGGGGGGGAGCAATCAGCCCCAGCATTTT. Translated, it gives CASSELRGGSNQPQHF.

The CDR3 DNA is TGTGCCAGCAGCAAAGGGGAAGTAGGTGAAGCTTTCTTT. Translated: CASSKGEVGEAFF. The rearrangement links TRBV7-9 to TRBJ1-1, with D perhaps TRBD1 (5 bases). This CDR3 comprises 13 residues. Between the trimmed V and J ends, which lost 5 bases and 7 bases, there was a span of 14 bases. The germline gives CDR1 SEHNR, CDR2 FQNEAQ (reference sequence). The complete variable domain, with remaining parts taken from reference TRBV7-9 and TRBJ1-1, reads DTGVSQNPRHKITKRGQNVTFRCDPISEHNRLYWYRQTLGQGPEFLTYFQNEAQLEKSRLLSDRFSAERPKGSFSTLEIQRTEQGDSAMYLCASSKGEVGEAFFGQGTRLTVV.

This clone came up many times. V and J are TRBV5-6 and TRBJ2-6; possible D gene TRBD1, 5 bases. Trimming shortened V by 9 bases and J by 0 bases, and 7 bases separated the two germline ends. Germline CDR1 and CDR2: SGHDT and YYEEEE. CDR3 length equals 13 residues. The CDR3 coding sequence is TGTGCCACCCAGGGCTCTGGGGCCAACGTCCTGACTTTC. Translated, it gives CATQGSGANVLTF.

Only one count was recorded for this clone. At one of its ends the junction is not consistent with the germline gene, which may arise from a read error. This chain connects TRBV5-4 to TRBJ1-1; D unresolved. This CDR3 has 15 residues. CDR1 is SGHNT, CDR2 YYREEE, per germline (reference sequence). The CDR3 spells CASSFEAGTNAEAFF. CDR3 sequence (DNA): TGTGCCAGCAGCTTCGAAGCAGGCACGAACGCTGAAGCTTTCTTT.